This T cell receptor beta chain was obtained from a study of blood T cell repertoires in COVID-19. CDR1 is MGHRA, CDR2 YSYEKL, per germline. Trimming took 7 bases from V and 10 from J, leaving 13 bases between them. CDR3 length equals 11 residues. Profiling relied on immunoSEQ multiplex PCR, and the TCRdb table lists in-frame clones only, not all of them. The sample carries about 180,000 clones, 89% recorded once. The specimen was PBMCs or T cells enriched from blood (not recorded which). This TCR was sampled from a woman between 35 and 50 years old with acute COVID-19. The V call is TRBV4-1, the J call TRBJ1-1; D ambiguous. Here the CDR3 DNA reads TGCGCCAGCAATGGAGGATTTGGAGCTTTCTTT. Its translation: CASNGGFGAFF.